The source of this TCR beta chain is a study of blood T cell repertoires in COVID-19. Trimming removed 3 bases from V and 0 bases from J, with 18 bases in between. Germline CDR1 reads SGDLS; CDR2 reads YYNGEE. This CDR3 has 17 amino acids. Using immunoSEQ multiplex PCR, the repertoire was profiled, and TCRdb retains in-frame clones only, with some absent. In the table there are some 100,000 clones, about 92% of which are singletons. The sequencing input was peripheral blood. The source is a man aged 45-65 years with active COVID-19. The chain combines TRBV9 with TRBJ1-1, with D perhaps matching TRBD1 (6 bases). CDR3 in DNA: TGTGCCAGCAGCGCCGAACCTAACAGGGCCATGAACACTGAAGCTTTCTTT. It encodes CASSAEPNRAMNTEAFF.